The rows below give T cell receptor beta chains drawn from one sample of a study of neurological immune-mediated disorders. One entry per CDR3 protein results from TCRdb running MiXCR on the 5' RACE reads. The sample yields some 37,000 distinct CDR3 sequences, roughly 4.8% seen once. Sequenced sample: CD4+ T cells from blood. The receptors stem from a man aged 18 to 35 in good health. Each CDR3 is given with its conserved first and last residue. A D gene is named only where the DNA matches it firmly. The size field is filled for only some rows; it gives once, few, many or a size class.

D gene,J gene,V gene,clone size,CDR3 protein,CDR3 DNA
.,TRBJ2-7,TRBV7-3,many,CASSLGPTDYEQYF,TGTGCCAGCAGCTTAGGTCCTACCGACTACGAGCAGTACTTC
TRBD2,TRBJ2-7,TRBV10-3,.,CAITEGGLSYEQYF,TGTGCCATCACCGAGGGAGGGCTCTCCTACGAGCAGTACTTC
.,TRBJ1-1,TRBV7-9,many,CASSPAFGANTEAFF,TGTGCCAGCAGCCCGGCTTTTGGGGCGAACACTGAAGCTTTCTTT
.,TRBJ1-3,TRBV5-1,many,CASQGTIGNTIYF,TGCGCCAGCCAAGGGACGATTGGAAACACCATATATTTT
.,TRBJ1-5,TRBV4-2,once,CASSPQRDKPQHF,TGTGCCAGCAGCCCACAAAGAGATAAGCCCCAGCATTTT
.,TRBJ1-2,TRBV20-1,many,CSARDWNREDGYTF,TGCAGTGCTAGAGATTGGAACAGGGAGGATGGCTACACCTTC
.,TRBJ2-7,TRBV10-3,many,CAIRGLNRIDYF,TGTGCCATCCGGGGCCTGAACCGAATTGATTACTTC
.,TRBJ2-7,TRBV7-8,many,CASSHSRVAEYEQYF,TGTGCCAGCAGCCACTCACGGGTGGCAGAGTACGAGCAGTACTTC
.,TRBJ1-3,TRBV11-2,many,CASSLSDGNTIYF,TGTGCCAGCAGCTTATCTGATGGAAACACCATATATTTT
TRBD1,TRBJ1-1,TRBV20-1,.,CSAPRQGDTEAFF,TGCAGTGCCCCTAGACAGGGGGACACTGAAGCTTTCTTT
TRBD1,TRBJ1-5,TRBV29-1,many,CSVANTGGNQPQHF,TGCAGCGTTGCGAATACAGGGGGCAATCAGCCCCAGCATTTT
TRBD2,TRBJ2-5,TRBV5-1,many,CASSYGTSQETQYF,TGCGCCAGCAGCTACGGGACTAGTCAAGAGACCCAGTACTTC
.,TRBJ1-4,TRBV7-2,many,CASSKQGKMKKLFF,TGTGCCAGCAGTAAGCAGGGGAAAATGAAAAAACTGTTTTTT
.,TRBJ1-5,TRBV7-2,many,CASSLDSAIPPQHF,TGTGCCAGCAGCCTAGACAGTGCTATCCCGCCCCAGCATTTT
.,TRBJ1-6,TRBV20-1,many,CSAYKTGTYNSPLHF,TGCAGTGCTTATAAGACAGGAACTTATAATTCACCCCTCCACTTT
TRBD1,TRBJ2-3,TRBV5-1,many,CASSLWGQDNTQYF,TGCGCCAGCAGCTTGTGGGGACAGGACAATACGCAGTATTTT
TRBD2,TRBJ2-1,TRBV7-3,many,CASSLDREGEQFF,TGTGCCAGCAGCTTAGACCGGGAGGGTGAGCAGTTCTTC
TRBD1,TRBJ2-4,TRBV4-3,many,CASSRGTGYGIQYF,TGCGCCAGCAGCCGAGGGACAGGGTACGGCATTCAGTACTTC
.,TRBJ1-2,TRBV12-3/TRBV12-4,many,CASSFGGGYGYTF,TGTGCCAGCAGTTTTGGGGGAGGCTATGGCTACACCTTC
.,TRBJ2-2,TRBV12-3/TRBV12-4,many,CASSFTANTGELFF,TGTGCCAGCAGTTTTACCGCCAACACCGGGGAGCTGTTTTTT
.,TRBJ2-3,TRBV14,many,CASSPHAGDTQYF,TGTGCCAGCAGCCCACACGCTGGTGATACGCAGTATTTT
.,TRBJ1-2,TRBV10-3,many,CAIRSQAGTPQAYGYTF,TGTGCCATCAGATCCCAGGCAGGGACCCCGCAAGCTTATGGCTACACCTTC
.,TRBJ1-3,TRBV27,many,CASSLSYSVGNTIYF,TGTGCCAGCAGTTTATCATACAGCGTAGGGAACACCATATATTTT
TRBD1,TRBJ2-1,TRBV12-3/TRBV12-4,many,CASTRDRVNNEQFF,TGTGCCAGCACCAGGGACAGGGTTAACAATGAGCAGTTCTTC
.,TRBJ2-2,TRBV7-9,.,CASSPLPRSGELFF,TGTGCCAGCAGCCCCCTCCCTCGGTCCGGGGAGCTGTTTTTT
.,TRBJ1-5,TRBV12-2,few,CASRPLIRWGYSNQPQHF,TGTGCAAGTCGCCCCCTGATTCGTTGGGGGTATAGCAATCAGCCCCAGCATTTT
TRBD1,TRBJ2-1,TRBV15,many,CATSTNRGNEQFF,TGTGCCACCAGCACCAACAGGGGCAATGAGCAGTTCTTC
TRBD2,TRBJ2-4,TRBV20-1,few,CSARDPGGGAQNIQYF,TGCAGTGCTAGAGATCCCGGCGGGGGGGCCCAAAACATTCAGTACTTC
.,TRBJ2-7,TRBV20-1,many,CSANSGDSYEQYF,TGCAGTGCTAATTCCGGGGACTCCTACGAGCAGTACTTC
TRBD1,TRBJ1-2,TRBV29-1,.,CSGIVDRPPSYGYTF,TGCAGCGGAATAGTGGACAGGCCTCCTTCCTATGGCTACACCTTC
.,TRBJ1-3,TRBV3-1,many,CASSHMFEGLISGNTIYF,TGTGCCAGCAGCCATATGTTCGAAGGACTGATCTCTGGAAACACCATATATTTT
TRBD1,TRBJ2-3,TRBV20-1,many,CSAAPGQGADTQYF,TGCAGTGCCGCCCCCGGGCAGGGGGCAGATACGCAGTATTTT
TRBD1,TRBJ2-2,TRBV11-2,many,CASKTGANTGELFF,TGTGCCAGCAAAACAGGGGCGAACACCGGGGAGCTGTTTTTT
TRBD1,TRBJ1-1,TRBV7-9,many,CASSLNRGSGAEAFF,TGTGCCAGCAGCTTAAACAGGGGAAGTGGGGCTGAAGCTTTCTTT
.,TRBJ1-5,TRBV20-1,many,CSAIHAGGTGGQPQHF,TGCAGTGCTATACACGCTGGGGGGACGGGAGGTCAGCCCCAGCATTTT
.,TRBJ2-1,TRBV12-3/TRBV12-4,many,CASSLNPSYNEQFF,TGTGCCAGCAGTTTGAACCCATCCTACAATGAGCAGTTCTTC
.,TRBJ1-1,TRBV7-3,.,CASSAQGSGTEDFF,TGTGCCAGCAGCGCTCAGGGGAGTGGCACTGAAGATTTCTTT
.,TRBJ1-4,TRBV29-1,few,CSVVAHNEKLFF,TGCAGCGTAGTGGCTCATAATGAAAAACTGTTTTTT
TRBD1,TRBJ2-5,TRBV6-5,many,CASSESGQGVVTQYF,TGTGCCAGCAGTGAGAGTGGACAGGGAGTGGTGACCCAGTACTTC
.,TRBJ2-4,TRBV10-3,many,CAISRTARVQYF,TGTGCCATCAGCCGGACAGCTAGAGTTCAGTACTTC
.,TRBJ1-2,TRBV5-1,many,CASSDWDRNGYTF,TGCGCCAGCAGCGACTGGGATCGGAATGGCTACACCTTC
.,TRBJ1-2,TRBV20-1,many,CSAREREQPLTF,TGCAGTGCTAGAGAAAGAGAACAGCCTCTCACCTTC
.,TRBJ1-2,TRBV20-1,many,CSAPIANYGYTF,TGCAGTGCTCCGATAGCTAACTATGGCTACACCTTC
.,TRBJ2-5,TRBV10-3,many,CAISDLPQEGEGETQYF,TGTGCCATCAGTGATCTCCCTCAGGAGGGTGAGGGGGAGACCCAGTACTTC